Listed here is a single TCR beta chain. Clones were sequenced by immunoSEQ multiplex PCR, and TCRdb holds only the in-frame ones, with some missing. The top ten hold under 3.5% of the sample, which has 200,000 to 250,000 clones, 82% seen once. Symptom resolution, clearance, or two negative PCRs marked the recovered donors of Cohort 3. The record originates from a study of blood T cell repertoires in COVID-19. V was pared by 0 bases and J by 6 bases, with 5 bases of the junction left unmatched. The CDR3 extends over 16 amino acids. CDR1 and CDR2 from the germline V gene are LGHDT and YNNKEL (reference sequence).

This chain connects TRBV3-1 (or the pseudogene TRBV3-2) to TRBJ2-4; 10 bases align to TRBD2. This TCR was recovered from a woman aged 55-75 years who had recovered from COVID-19. The sequencing sample was made of PBMCs or T cells enriched from blood (not recorded which). The CDR3 is CASSQDAASGRNIQYF. Written as DNA, the CDR3 is TGTGCCAGCAGCCAAGATGCGGCTAGCGGGAGAAACATTCAGTACTTC.